These 10 T cell receptor beta chains share one sample of origin, sequenced in a study of shared clonotypes between healthy human individuals. Assay used: immunoSEQ multiplex PCR; TCRdb lists only in-frame clones, some missing. The profile shows about 2.4 million clones, 85% to 95% of them singletons. The sequenced sample consisted of naive CD4+ T cells sorted from blood. Subset given: CD45RA+ positively selected. Receptors originate from a man aged 18 to 30 in good health.

This chain uses TRBV6-6 with TRBJ2-3; D is perhaps TRBD1 (6 bases). Germline CDR1 and CDR2: MNHNY and SVGAGI (reference sequence). This CDR3 has 11 residues. This CDR3 reads CATGSTDTQYF. The CDR3 DNA is TGTGCTACAGGGAGCACAGATACGCAGTATTTT.

This clone was counted between two and nine times. The chain combines TRBV13 with TRBJ1-4; 11 bases line up with TRBD1. Germline V gene lookup returns CDR1 PRHDT and CDR2 FYEKMQ (reference sequence). Trimming cost V 5 bases and J 5 bases; bases outside gene matches: 7. This CDR3 region has 16 residues. CDR3: CASSITRDRGNEKLFF. The DNA for the CDR3 is TGTGCCAGCAGCATAACCCGGGACAGGGGGAATGAAAAACTGTTTTTT.

In this sample, this clone turned up once. The CDR3 sequence is CASSLSSRSSSYNEQFF. The CDR3 nucleotides are TGTGCCAGCAGTTTATCCTCGCGGTCGAGCTCCTACAATGAGCAGTTCTTC. The chain joins TRBV27 to TRBJ2-1; no reliable D call. The CDR3 runs to 17 residues. CDR1 MNHEY and CDR2 SMNVEV come from the germline V gene (reference sequence). Trimming cost V 0 bases and J 0 bases, with 12 bases left between them.

The chain links TRBV11-2 to TRBJ1-5; D is ambiguous. This CDR3 contains 14 residues. CDR1 and CDR2 (germline): SGHAT, FQNNGV. V shed 1 base and J shed 3 bases, with 7 bases lying between them. CDR3 amino acids: CASSLVGYNQPQHF. The CDR3 DNA reads TGTGCCAGCAGCTTAGTCGGATACAATCAGCCCCAGCATTTT.

Regarding this clone: The same CDR3 arises from other DNA sequences in this sample as well. The rearrangement joins TRBV6-5 to TRBJ1-4, with unresolved D. The germline CDR1 and CDR2 sequences are MNHEY and SVGAGI. The CDR3 consists of 14 residues. Trimming stripped 5 bases from V and 0 bases from J, with 7 bases between. CDR3 DNA: TGTGCCAGCAGTCCCGGTTCAACTAATGAAAAACTGTTTTTT. Its translation is CASSPGSTNEKLFF.

The chain links TRBV19 to TRBJ2-7; tentatively, D is TRBD2 (6 bases). Germline lookup yields CDR1 LNHDA and CDR2 SQIVND (reference sequence). CDR3 length equals 15 residues. Trimming removed 1 base from V and 5 bases from J, with 15 bases in between. The CDR3 loop reads CASSIVATGVHEQYF. The CDR3 DNA is TGTGCCAGTAGTATAGTGGCAACGGGGGTACACGAGCAGTACTTC.

V and J are TRBV6-1 and TRBJ2-2, with TRBD1 matching 8 bases. This CDR3 region has 15 residues. Per the germline V gene, CDR1 is MNHNS and CDR2 is SASEGT. J was trimmed by 5 bases and V by 6 bases; bases with no gene match: 8. CDR3 coding DNA: TGTGCCAGCAGACCCGGACAGGGCCGTACCGGGGAGCTGTTTTTT. Its translation is CASRPGQGRTGELFF.

The chain carries TRBV5-6 and TRBJ1-2; tentative D call: TRBD1 (6 bases). Trimming took 3 bases from V and 2 from J, leaving 14 bases between them. The germline V gene encodes CDR1 SGHDT and CDR2 YYEEEE. This CDR3 comprises 15 residues. The CDR3 here is CASSSPRQENYGYTF. The DNA of the CDR3 is TGTGCCAGCAGCTCACCCCGACAGGAGAACTATGGCTACACCTTC.

The rearrangement links TRBV9 to TRBJ1-2; weak D call: TRBD1 (6 bases). Germline V gives CDR1 SGDLS, CDR2 YYNGEE. The CDR3 is 14 residues long. Deletions cut 1 base from V and 3 bases from J, with 10 bases between. The DNA of the CDR3 is TGTGCCAGCAGCGTACAGGGGCTGGACTATGGCTACACCTTC. Translating gives CASSVQGLDYGYTF.

The CDR3 here is CASSGQVDSGNTIYF. Written as DNA, the CDR3 is TGTGCCAGCAGCGGACAGGTTGACTCTGGAAACACCATATATTTT. V usage is TRBV9 and J usage is TRBJ1-3; the D gene is possibly TRBD1 (6 bases). Germline values: CDR1 SGDLS, CDR2 YYNGEE. V dropped 3 bases and J dropped 0 bases, with 10 bases sitting between them. There are 15 residues in the CDR3.